What follows are 24 T cell receptor beta chains derived from one specimen sequenced in a study of control samples from healthy donors and cancer patients. Method: immunoSEQ multiplex PCR; TCRdb's copy keeps in-frame clones and lacks some. The sample shows roughly 130,000 clones, 70% to 90% of them seen only once. Material: blood. Source of these receptors: a woman aged 30 to 39 in good health.

The V gene is TRBV3-1 (or the pseudogene TRBV3-2), the J gene TRBJ1-1, with D uncertain. Germline assignment: CDR1 LGHDT and CDR2 YNNKEL (reference sequence). Deletions cut 0 bases from V and 12 bases from J, with 11 bases between. This CDR3 has 12 residues. The CDR3 nucleotides are TGTGCCAGCAGCCAAGATAGAGGTCGGACTTTCTTT. Amino acids: CASSQDRGRTFF.

CDR3 sequence (DNA): TGTGCCAGCAGCGCCACCGGTGCCAGGGCGTACTTC. This codes for CASSATGARAYF. The V call is TRBV2, the J call TRBJ2-7; D perhaps matches TRBD1 (5 bases). V lost 6 bases and J lost 12, with 18 bases in between. Per the germline V gene, CDR1 is SNHLY and CDR2 is FYNNEI. The CDR3 has 12 amino acids.

This clone was counted many times. The genes are TRBV6-5 and TRBJ2-1, with TRBD2 matching 13 bases. Germline-derived CDR1 and CDR2 are MNHEY and SVGAGI. The CDR3 has 14 residues. V gave up 6 bases and J gave up 12 bases; unmatched junction bases: 8. For the CDR3, the DNA is TGTGCCAGCAGGACTAGCGGGAGGAGGTCGGGGCAGTTCTTC. Protein: CASRTSGRRSGQFF.

The chain couples TRBV5-4 to TRBJ2-3; possible D gene TRBD2, 5 bases. Germline CDR1 SGHNT, CDR2 YYREEE (reference sequence). The CDR3 length is 16 residues. The V gene lost 0 bases and the J gene lost 2 bases, with 13 bases spanning the gap. The CDR3, as DNA: TGTGCCAGCAGCTTGGTGGGCGGGCGGAACACAGATACGCAGTATTTT. As protein: CASSLVGGRNTDTQYF.

The CDR3 loop reads CASSPGTGVIETQYF. In DNA form, the CDR3 reads TGTGCCAGCAGCCCAGGGACTGGGGTTATAGAGACCCAGTACTTC. The chain carries TRBV7-3 and TRBJ2-5, with D maybe TRBD2 (6 bases). V was shortened by 5 bases and J by 4 bases, with 17 bases between the two germline ends. The CDR3 runs to 15 residues. Germline V gene lookup returns CDR1 SGHTA and CDR2 FQGTGA.

This clone was recorded only once. V and J are TRBV14 and TRBJ2-5; D perhaps matches TRBD1 (5 bases). CDR1 is SGHDN and CDR2 is FVKESK in the germline V gene. This CDR3 is built from 15 residues. V shed 1 base and J shed 5 bases, with 14 bases lying between them. This CDR3 reads CASSQAGPRQETQYF. DNA for the CDR3: TGTGCCAGCAGCCAAGCTGGGCCAAGACAGGAGACCCAGTACTTC.

This clone was observed a single time. This sequence joins TRBV10-3 and TRBJ2-7; D ambiguous. V lost 3 bases to trimming and J lost 2 bases, with 8 bases between them. Germline loops: CDR1 ENHRY, CDR2 SYGVKD. This CDR3 has 13 amino acids. The CDR3 nucleotides are TGTGCCATCAGTGACTTGGCAGCCTACGAGCAGTACTTC. Protein sequence: CAISDLAAYEQYF.

This chain uses TRBV19 with TRBJ1-2; 8 bases agree with TRBD1. Per germline, CDR1 LNHDA and CDR2 SQIVND (reference sequence). The CDR3 covers 14 residues. J gave up 4 bases and V 5 bases, and 6 bases lay outside the gene matches. The CDR3 DNA sequence: TGTGCCAGTAGTGAGGACAGGGATGCCTATGGCTACACCTTC. As protein: CASSEDRDAYGYTF.

The chain employs TRBV5-1 and TRBJ2-7; TRBD1 agrees at 7 bases. CDR3 length: 14 residues. V trimming: 3 bases; J trimming: 1 base; junction bases outside the gene matches: 4. Germline CDR1 reads SGHRS; CDR2 reads YFSETQ. The CDR3 sequence: CASSSDRESYEQYF. In nucleotides, the CDR3 is TGCGCCAGCAGCTCCGACAGGGAGTCCTACGAGCAGTACTTC. The whole variable domain, remainder taken from reference TRBV5-1 and TRBJ2-7, is KAGVTQTPRYLIKTRGQQVTLSCSPISGHRSVSWYQQTPGQGLQFLFEYFSETQRNKGNFPGRFSGRQFSNSRSEMNVSTLELGDSALYLCASSSDRESYEQYFGPGTRLTVT.

This rearrangement joins TRBV3-1 (or the pseudogene TRBV3-2) to TRBJ1-6; D gene uncertain. The CDR3 is made up of 18 amino acids. CDR1 and CDR2 from the germline V gene are LGHDT and YNNKEL (reference sequence). Between the trimmed V and J ends, which lost 1 base and 0 bases, there was a span of 13 bases. The CDR3 here is CASSQGDFWGSYNSPLHF. In nucleotides, the CDR3 is TGTGCCAGCAGCCAAGGGGATTTTTGGGGCTCCTATAATTCACCCCTCCACTTT.

The V gene is TRBV3-1 (or the pseudogene TRBV3-2), the J gene TRBJ2-3, with D unresolved. The CDR3 loop spans 12 amino acids. Trimming removed 1 base from V and 5 bases from J, with 4 bases in between. From germline, CDR1 is LGHDT and CDR2 YNNKEL (reference sequence). CDR3 coding DNA: TGTGCCAGCAGCCAAGGGAGAGATACGCAGTATTTT. Translated, it gives CASSQGRDTQYF.

CDR3 in DNA: TGTGCCAGTAGTATCAAGGGCCAGGGGGCCTACGAGCAGTACTTC. Its translation: CASSIKGQGAYEQYF. V is TRBV19 and J is TRBJ2-7; 7 bases fit TRBD1. Germline V gene data show CDR1 as LNHDA and CDR2 as SQIVND (reference sequence). The CDR3 has 15 residues. The J segment lost 2 bases and the V segment lost 3 bases, leaving 7 bases of the junction unmatched.

The chain combines TRBV5-1 with TRBJ2-7; the D gene is possibly TRBD2 (5 bases). V was cut by 0 bases and J by 0 bases, with 13 bases left in between. CDR3 length equals 16 residues. CDR1 is SGHRS, CDR2 YFSETQ, per germline. The CDR3 spells CASSLDGDGSSYEQYF. CDR3 bases: TGCGCCAGCAGCTTGGATGGGGATGGGAGCTCCTACGAGCAGTACTTC.

Only one count was recorded for this clone. The J gene is TRBJ2-7, the V gene TRBV24-1; 7 bases match TRBD1. The junction had 7 bases not matched to a gene; V was cut back by 9 bases and J by 6 bases. In germline, CDR1 is KGHDR, CDR2 SFDVKD. This CDR3 is 12 amino acids long. The CDR3 is CATSTGLGEQYF. CDR3 sequence (DNA): TGTGCCACCTCGACAGGGTTGGGCGAGCAGTACTTC.

The V and J genes are TRBV27 and TRBJ2-7, with D possibly being TRBD1 (6 bases). The CDR3 runs 15 residues. V was clipped by 2 bases and J by 3 bases, with 14 bases between them. Looked up from germline, CDR1 is MNHEY and CDR2 is SMNVEV (reference sequence). The CDR3 loop is CASSLRTGYHYEQYF. DNA of the CDR3: TGTGCCAGCAGTTTACGTACAGGGTACCACTACGAGCAGTACTTC.

The DNA for the CDR3 is TGTGCCAGCAGCTTAGACAGGGTGGAGACCCAGTACTTC. Translation gives CASSLDRVETQYF. This sequence joins TRBV5-4 and TRBJ2-5; 7 positions match TRBD1. Germline values: CDR1 SGHNT, CDR2 YYREEE (reference sequence). V shed 2 bases and J 5 bases; nucleotides not matched to a gene: 3. The CDR3 length is 13 residues.

The count of this clone is one. The V call is TRBV5-4, the J call TRBJ2-5, with D unclear. The CDR3 extends over 13 amino acids. Per the germline V gene, CDR1 is SGHNT and CDR2 is YYREEE (reference sequence). Trimming stripped 4 bases from V and 2 bases from J, with 9 bases between. CDR3 sequence (DNA): TGTGCCAGCAGCACCGGGTCACAAGAGACCCAGTACTTC. It translates to CASSTGSQETQYF.

The V and J genes are TRBV6-5 and TRBJ1-2; 7 bases align to TRBD1. Germline V lookup: CDR1 MNHEY, CDR2 SVGAGI. Germline trimming cut 0 bases from V and 7 bases from J; bases unmatched to any gene: 2. This CDR3 spans 13 amino acids. The CDR3 reads CASSYSGTVGYTF. DNA of the CDR3: TGTGCCAGCAGTTACTCCGGGACAGTTGGCTACACCTTC.

The chain uses TRBV24-1 and TRBJ2-7, with 8 bases identical to TRBD1. With 9 bases clipped from V and 3 bases from J, the junction kept 6 bases outside the gene matches. CDR1 KGHDR and CDR2 SFDVKD come from the germline V gene. The CDR3 has 13 amino acids. CDR3 loop: CATSDRDLYEQYF. For the CDR3, the DNA is TGTGCCACCTCGGACAGGGACCTCTACGAGCAGTACTTC.

The rearrangement uses TRBV2 and TRBJ2-2; 9 bases line up with TRBD2. V dropped 7 bases and J dropped 7; count of bases not matched to a gene: 13. Germline-derived CDR1 and CDR2 are SNHLY and FYNNEI. This CDR3 has 16 amino acids. DNA of the CDR3: TGTGCCAGCACCCCTAGCCGCGGGAGGGCCGGCGGGGAGCTGTTTTTT. Protein: CASTPSRGRAGGELFF.

In nucleotides, the CDR3 is TGTGCCAGCAGCTTTCGCTCCAATGAAAAACTGTTTTTT. It codes for CASSFRSNEKLFF. The genes are TRBV3-1 (or the pseudogene TRBV3-2) and TRBJ1-4; D remains unclear. Trimming cost V 5 bases and J 5 bases, with 9 bases left between them. Germline V gene lookup returns CDR1 LGHDT and CDR2 YNNKEL (reference sequence). The CDR3 sequence is 13 residues long.

J is TRBJ1-4 and V is TRBV7-9; D perhaps matches TRBD1 (6 bases). Germline-derived CDR1 and CDR2 are SEHNR and FQNEAQ (reference sequence). The V gene lost 4 bases and the J gene lost 15 bases, with 15 bases spanning the gap. This CDR3 comprises 12 residues. This CDR3 reads CASSSPQGRVFF. The CDR3 region has the DNA TGTGCCAGCAGCTCGCCACAGGGCCGAGTGTTTTTT.

The rearrangement links TRBV6-6 to TRBJ2-7; 12 positions match TRBD2. Trimming cost V 8 bases and J 3 bases; bases outside gene matches: 8. CDR1 is MNHNY, CDR2 SVGAGI, per germline (reference sequence). The CDR3 is made up of 15 amino acids. CDR3 nucleotide sequence: TGTGCCAGCGGAACGGGACTAGCGGGCAGCTACGAGCAGTACTTC. Translation: CASGTGLAGSYEQYF.

This sequence joins TRBV7-9 and TRBJ1-1; 9 bases are shared with TRBD1. V lost 1 base to trimming and J lost 0 bases; unmatched junction nucleotides: 6. This CDR3 spans 17 amino acids. Per germline, CDR1 SEHNR and CDR2 FQNEAQ (reference sequence). CDR3 region: CASSLERGQGMNTEAFF. The CDR3 DNA reads TGTGCCAGCAGCTTAGAAAGAGGACAGGGGATGAACACTGAAGCTTTCTTT.